This T cell receptor beta chain was obtained from a study of tumor-infiltrating lymphocytes in primary liver carcinoma. This clonotype was seen only once. Its antigen remains unknown. Overall study findings and caveats: Bulk unsorted sampling precluded comparing CD4+ and CD8+ repertoires.

The CDR3 loop spans 13 amino acids. Per germline, CDR1 SQVTM and CDR2 ANQGSEA. V was cut by 4 bases and J by 11 bases, with 20 bases left in between. Unsorted whole blood supplied the RNA, and germline DNA was extracted too. The researchers produced TCR beta cDNA from 500 to 550 ng total RNA with a constant-region primer. What produced the TCR beta libraries was three nested multiplex PCR rounds using slightly modified ARM-PCR. The first two PCR rounds, around 10 cycles each, used TRBV1-TRBV30 forward primers and a C-beta reverse primer. TCRdb reprocessed the multiplex PCR reads with MiXCR, giving one entry per CDR3 protein. Here the sample spans about 180,000 distinct CDR3 sequences, 50% to 75% being singletons.

This rearrangement joins TRBV29-1 to TRBJ1-1; D perhaps matches TRBD1 (6 bases). The sample consisted of peripheral blood. This clonotype originated in a man in his forties with primary liver carcinoma and hepatitis B virus infection. The CDR3 sequence: CSVVRRQEVCAFF. DNA of the CDR3: TGCAGCGTTGTTCGTCGACAGGAGGTATGTGCTTTCTTT.